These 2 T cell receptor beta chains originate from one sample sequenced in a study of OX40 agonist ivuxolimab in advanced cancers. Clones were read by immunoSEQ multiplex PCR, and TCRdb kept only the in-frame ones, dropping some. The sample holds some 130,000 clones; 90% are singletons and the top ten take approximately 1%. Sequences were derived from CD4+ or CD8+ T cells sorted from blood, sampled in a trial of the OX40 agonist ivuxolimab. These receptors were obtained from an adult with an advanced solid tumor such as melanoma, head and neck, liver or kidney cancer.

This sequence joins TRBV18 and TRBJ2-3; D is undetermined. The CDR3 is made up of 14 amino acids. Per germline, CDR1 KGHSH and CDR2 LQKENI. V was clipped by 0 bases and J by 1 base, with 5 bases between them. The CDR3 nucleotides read TGTGCCAGCTCACCACCAATCCGCACAGATACGCAGTATTTT. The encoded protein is CASSPPIRTDTQYF.

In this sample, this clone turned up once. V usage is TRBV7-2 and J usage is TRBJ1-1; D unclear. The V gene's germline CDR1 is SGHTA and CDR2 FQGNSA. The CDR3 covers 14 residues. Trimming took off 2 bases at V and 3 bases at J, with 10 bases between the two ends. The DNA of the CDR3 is TGTGCCAGCAGCTTATATTCCGGCGACACTGAAGCTTTCTTT. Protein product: CASSLYSGDTEAFF.